This TCR beta chain was captured by sequencing in a study of OX40 agonist ivuxolimab in advanced cancers. Study information: Earlier anti-PD-1, anti-PD-L1 or anti-CTLA-4 therapy was permitted; about 44% had received some.

This CDR3 comprises 19 residues. Sequencing was performed with immunoSEQ multiplex PCR; in TCRdb, only in-frame clones are kept and a portion is missing. The sample has 45,000 to 50,000 clones; roughly nine tenths are singletons. At cycle 4 day 1, cycle 7 day 1, and baseline, blood was sampled. General study results and limits: At 0.1 to 3.0 mg/kg and by week 6, CD4+ and CD8+ T cells in the blood had expanded clonally. The authors did not determine the antigen specificity of the expanded peripheral T cells.

In the case of this clone: No antigen is known for it.

The chain uses TRBV21-1 and TRBJ1-1; the tabulated D call, TRBD1, remains unverified against the DNA. TRBV21-1 corresponds to a pseudogene. The clonotype was recovered from an adult with an advanced solid tumor such as melanoma, head and neck, liver or kidney cancer. This sample comprised CD4+ or CD8+ T cells sorted from blood, obtained in a trial of the OX40 agonist ivuxolimab. The CDR3 region has the DNA TGTGCCAGCAGCAAAGGAGACAGGGGGCAGGCGTGTAAGGACACTGAAGCTTTCTTT. Protein sequence: CASSKGDRGQACKDTEAFF.